The rows below give T cell receptor beta chains drawn from one sample of a study of identical twins. TCRdb analysed the 5' RACE reads with MiXCR anew, one entry per CDR3 protein. The profile covers approximately 150,000 distinct CDR3 sequences, with approximately 4% appearing a single time and 8.1% taken by the ten largest. Specimen: memory T cells sorted from blood. The receptors stem from a man younger than 35 in good health. CDR3s include the opening cysteine and the closing phenylalanine or tryptophan. The D gene is left open where the match is weak. Where a row states a size, it is once, few, many or the class of an expanded clone; other rows omit it.

d_gene	abundance	v_gene	j_gene	CDR3nt	CDR3aa
TRBD2	.	TRBV6-1	TRBJ2-3	TGTGCCAGCCTGCGGCTAGCGGGAGAATTCGAGGACACAGATACGCAGTATTTT	CASLRLAGEFEDTDTQYF
.	many	TRBV6-2/TRBV6-3	TRBJ2-7	TGTGCCAGCAGTCGACAAGGACCCTACGAGCAGTACTTC	CASSRQGPYEQYF
.	many	TRBV6-1	TRBJ2-2	TGTGCCGGAGGTTGGCGGGATCAAGCCGGGGAGCTGTTTTTT	CAGGWRDQAGELFF
.	many	TRBV5-8	TRBJ2-4	TGTGCCAGCAGCTTGGTGTCAGGTCGTACTAAAAACATTCAGTACTTC	CASSLVSGRTKNIQYF
.	many	TRBV18	TRBJ2-7	TGTGCCAGCTCACCCGATAAATACGAGCAGTACTTC	CASSPDKYEQYF
TRBD2	many	TRBV7-9	TRBJ2-3	TGTGCCAGCAGCTTACTAGGAGCGGGAGGGCCCCCAGATACGCAGTATTTT	CASSLLGAGGPPDTQYF
TRBD1	many	TRBV24-1	TRBJ2-3	TGTGCCACCAGTGACCCGAAATTGGACAGGGGTAAGGATACGCAGTATTTT	CATSDPKLDRGKDTQYF
TRBD1	many	TRBV11-3	TRBJ1-1	TGTGCCAGCAGCCCCTGGGAGGGGGCGCTTGAAGCTTTCTTT	CASSPWEGALEAFF
.	.	TRBV18	TRBJ1-1	TGTGCCAGTCTACGGGACGGACGATTCGGAGTTACTGAAGCTTTCTTT	CASLRDGRFGVTEAFF
.	many	TRBV20-1	TRBJ2-3	TGCAGTGCTAGAGTCACATATACGCAGTATTTT	CSARVTYTQYF
TRBD2	many	TRBV5-1	TRBJ2-1	TGCGCCAGCAGCGGGACTAGCGGGAGCTCCTACAATGAGCAGTTCTTC	CASSGTSGSSYNEQFF
TRBD2	many	TRBV12-3/TRBV12-4	TRBJ2-1	TGTGCCAGCACGGATCGGACTAGCGGGAGGGCCGGTGAGCAGTTCTTC	CASTDRTSGRAGEQFF
.	many	TRBV20-1	TRBJ1-5	TGCAGTGCTAGTATAGGCAGGGCTGCAAATCAGCCCCAGCATTTT	CSASIGRAANQPQHF
.	many	TRBV11-2	TRBJ2-3	TGTGCCAGCAGCTGGTCCGACACAGATACGCAGTATTTT	CASSWSDTDTQYF
.	many	TRBV6-5	TRBJ2-4	TGTGCCAGCAGGGACACAGTGGACATTCAGTACTTC	CASRDTVDIQYF
.	many	TRBV6-1	TRBJ1-5	TGTGCCAGCAGTGAAAAGAGCCAGGTCAATCAGCCCCAGCATTTT	CASSEKSQVNQPQHF
.	many	TRBV5-1	TRBJ2-7	TGCGCCAGCAGCCCGGAACCGACAGGCTACTACGAGCAGTACTTC	CASSPEPTGYYEQYF
TRBD2	many	TRBV20-1	TRBJ2-1	TGCAGTGCCGACGGCGGTGCGGGAGGGTACAATGAGCAGTTCTTC	CSADGGAGGYNEQFF
.	many	TRBV27	TRBJ2-4	TGTGCCAGCAGTCCCCGTGCGTCGATTCAGTACTTC	CASSPRASIQYF
.	many	TRBV3-1	TRBJ2-7	TGTGCCAGCAGCCAGACCCTCTCCACTTCCTACGAGCAGTACTTC	CASSQTLSTSYEQYF
.	many	TRBV11-2	TRBJ2-7	TGTGCCAGCAGCTTAGAACAGGTCAACTCCTACGAGCAGTACTTC	CASSLEQVNSYEQYF
.	.	TRBV6-6	TRBJ2-1	TGTGCCAGCAGTGTCCCAGGGGTTATTGAGCAGTTCTTC	CASSVPGVIEQFF
TRBD2	few	TRBV2	TRBJ2-2	TGTGCCAGCAGTGAATCGGCGGGAGGATACACCGGGGAGCTGTTTTTT	CASSESAGGYTGELFF
TRBD1	few	TRBV7-6	TRBJ2-5	TGTGCCAGCAGCTCTGGGACAGGTTTTCACGAGACCCAGTACTTC	CASSSGTGFHETQYF
TRBD2	few	TRBV19	TRBJ2-1	TGTGCCAGTAGATCCGTAGCGGGAGGCGGCTACAATGAGCAGTTCTTC	CASRSVAGGGYNEQFF